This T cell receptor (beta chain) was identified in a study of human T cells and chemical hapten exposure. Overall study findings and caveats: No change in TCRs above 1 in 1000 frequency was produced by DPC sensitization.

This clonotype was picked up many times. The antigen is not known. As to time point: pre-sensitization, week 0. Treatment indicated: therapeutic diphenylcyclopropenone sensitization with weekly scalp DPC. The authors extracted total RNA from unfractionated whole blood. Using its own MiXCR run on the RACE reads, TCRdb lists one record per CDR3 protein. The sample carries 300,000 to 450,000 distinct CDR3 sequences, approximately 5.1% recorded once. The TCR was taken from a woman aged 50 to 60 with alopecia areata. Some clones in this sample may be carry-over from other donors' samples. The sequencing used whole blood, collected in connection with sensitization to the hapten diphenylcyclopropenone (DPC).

Here the CDR3 DNA reads TGTGCCAGCAGCTCTGAGGGTAGCGGGAGGTTTCGGCAGTACTTC. Its translation: CASSSEGSGRFRQYF. The chain carries TRBV7-2 and TRBJ2-7; 10 bases are shared with TRBD2. The germline CDR1 and CDR2 sequences are SGHTA and FQGNSA. The CDR3 spans 15 residues. Unmatched junction bases numbered 12, after V lost 4 bases and J lost 9 bases. Variable domain in full (rest from reference TRBV7-2 and TRBJ2-7): GAGVSQSPSNKVTEKGKDVELRCDPISGHTALYWYRQSLGQGLEFLIYFQGNSAPDKSGLPSDRFSAERTGGSVSTLTIQRTQQEDSAVYLCASSSEGSGRFRQYFGPGTRLTVT.